The clone carrying this T cell receptor (beta chain) was counted a single time. This sample stems from a study of cytomegalovirus exposure and HLA in healthy donors. The primer mix had 60 Vbeta and 13 Jbeta primers. The table came from immunoSEQ multiplex PCR; TCRdb's copy has only in-frame clones and leaves some out. The sample includes 69,000 or so clones, about three quarters of them seen just once. The germline V and J ends were trimmed by 0 bases and 1 base, with 7 bases remaining between them. The CDR3 spans 14 residues. Germline loops: CDR1 SGHRS, CDR2 YFSETQ. This sequence was found in a man between 18 and 35 years old in good health and CMV-seronegative. Material: PBMCs. V gene TRBV5-1 combines with J gene TRBJ1-1; TRBD1 is a possible D gene (6 bases). This CDR3 is CASSLVGGNTEAFF. Here the CDR3 DNA reads TGCGCCAGCAGCTTGGTAGGGGGGAACACTGAAGCTTTCTTT.